These 7 T cell receptor beta chains came from one sample sequenced in a study of blood T cell repertoires in COVID-19. Clones were sequenced by immunoSEQ multiplex PCR, and TCRdb holds only the in-frame ones, with some missing. Among approximately 210,000 clones listed, around 81% were seen once. The sequencing sample was made of PBMCs or T cells enriched from blood (not recorded which). Every receptor here comes from a woman aged 45-65 years with acute COVID-19.

The chain combines TRBV7-3 with TRBJ2-2; a weak D match, TRBD2 (6 bases). CDR3 length: 15 amino acids. Germline V gene lookup returns CDR1 SGHTA and CDR2 FQGTGA. V dropped 2 bases and J dropped 7 bases, with 14 bases sitting between them. The CDR3 loop is CASSLRPGEIGELFF. CDR3 nucleotide sequence: TGTGCCAGCAGCTTACGGCCGGGAGAAATCGGGGAGCTGTTTTTT.

J is TRBJ2-2 and V is TRBV3-1 (or the pseudogene TRBV3-2); D is unclear. The CDR3 runs 16 residues. Trimming pared 0 bases from V and 6 bases from J, leaving 14 bases between. Germline CDR1 is LGHDT and CDR2 is YNNKEL (reference sequence). The CDR3 here is CASSQDPGFMSGELFF. For the CDR3, the DNA is TGTGCCAGCAGCCAAGATCCCGGGTTTATGTCCGGGGAGCTGTTTTTT.

The rearrangement uses TRBV6-4 and TRBJ1-6; TRBD1 is a possible D gene (5 bases). CDR1 and CDR2 from the germline V gene are MRHNA and SNTAGT. V gave up 6 bases and J gave up 6 bases, with 12 bases separating them. The CDR3 spans 14 residues. CDR3 region: CASRGPDSNSPLHF. The CDR3 region has the DNA TGTGCCAGCAGGGGTCCCGACAGTAATTCACCCCTCCACTTT.

The rearrangement links TRBV30 to TRBJ2-7; tentative D call: TRBD2 (7 bases). Germline-derived CDR1 and CDR2 are GTSNPN and SVGIG (reference sequence). The V and J ends lost 1 base and 6 bases respectively, with 16 bases between them. The CDR3 is 14 residues long. CDR3 region: CAWSGGGAPGEQYF. For the CDR3, the DNA is TGTGCCTGGAGTGGGGGGGGCGCCCCGGGCGAGCAGTACTTC.

This chain joins TRBV5-8 and TRBJ2-1; D perhaps matches TRBD1 (6 bases). Germline V gene data show CDR1 as SGHTS and CDR2 as YDEGEE. CDR3 length: 16 amino acids. V was cut by 4 bases and J by 8 bases, with 22 bases left in between. The CDR3 spells CASSPTQGRRLDEQFF. In nucleotides, the CDR3 is TGTGCCAGCAGCCCAACACAGGGTCGGCGCTTGGATGAGCAGTTCTTC.

The chain uses TRBV28 and TRBJ1-1, with TRBD1 matching over 10 bases. Germline lookup yields CDR1 MDHEN and CDR2 SYDVKM. The CDR3 spans 14 residues. The trim removed 8 bases at V and 5 bases at J, leaving 8 bases unmatched. CDR3 nucleotides: TGTGCCAGCGGAAGACAGGGGGCGGTTACTGAAGCTTTCTTT. This sequence encodes CASGRQGAVTEAFF.

J is TRBJ2-7 and V is TRBV15; tentative D call: TRBD1 (5 bases). Germline lookup yields CDR1 LNHNV and CDR2 YYDKDF (reference sequence). The CDR3 is 13 amino acids. V lost 3 bases and J 7 bases, leaving 13 bases between the germline ends. CDR3 loop: CATSRAGLGEQYF. CDR3 coding DNA: TGTGCCACCAGCAGGGCAGGGTTGGGTGAGCAGTACTTC.